The 20 T cell receptor beta chains listed next were all sequenced from one sample in a study of blood T cells in healthy people across ages. A second 7 to 11 cycle PCR used barcoded and J-beta primers. MiXCR, run by TCRdb on the 5' RACE reads, gives a single entry per CDR3 protein. The sample has nearly 800,000 distinct CDR3 sequences; about 56% are singletons. Input material: blood. Every receptor here comes from a man aged 40-55 years in good health.

The V call is TRBV10-3, the J call TRBJ2-4; D gene ambiguous. Germline lookup yields CDR1 ENHRY and CDR2 SYGVKD. CDR3 length: 15 residues. V was clipped by 5 bases and J by 5 bases, with 16 bases between them. The CDR3: CAISSGQLKENIQYF. The CDR3 DNA is TGTGCCATCAGTTCCGGGCAACTAAAAGAAAACATTCAGTACTTC.

The chain combines TRBV28 with TRBJ2-4; 10 positions match TRBD1. The CDR3 covers 15 residues. CDR1 MDHEN and CDR2 SYDVKM come from the germline V gene. Trimming took 6 bases from V and 7 from J; bases not matched to a gene: 9. CDR3 in DNA: TGTGCCAGCAGCCCTGGGGGACAGGGGAAGAACATTCAGTACTTC. It specifies CASSPGGQGKNIQYF.

This clonotype was picked up one time. CDR3 loop: CASSKQTGQRETQYF. CDR3 sequence (DNA): TGTGCCAGCAGCAAACAGACAGGCCAGCGCGAGACCCAGTACTTC. The chain couples TRBV7-2 to TRBJ2-5; D perhaps matches TRBD1 (6 bases). Germline loops: CDR1 SGHTA, CDR2 FQGNSA. The CDR3 is 15 residues long. Trimming stripped 5 bases from V and 5 bases from J, with 18 bases between.

This clonotype has a handful of counts. This rearrangement joins TRBV5-4 to TRBJ2-7; D perhaps matches TRBD1 (6 bases). The germline V gene has CDR1 SGHNT and CDR2 YYREEE (reference sequence). This CDR3 is built from 14 residues. The germline V and J ends were trimmed by 4 bases and 4 bases, with 15 bases remaining between them. The DNA for the CDR3 is TGTGCCAGCAGCCTGAAGGGACACTCGTACGAGCAGTACTTC. Its protein is CASSLKGHSYEQYF.

Here the CDR3 reads CSVADRGNFDEQYF. CDR3 coding DNA: TGCAGCGTCGCTGACAGGGGTAACTTCGACGAGCAGTACTTC. The rearrangement links TRBV29-1 to TRBJ2-7; 8 bases line up with TRBD1. The CDR3 extends over 14 amino acids. Germline CDR1 reads SQVTM; CDR2 reads ANQGSEA. V shed 6 bases and J 5 bases; nucleotides not matched to a gene: 12.

This chain connects TRBV28 to TRBJ2-4, with 8 bases identical to TRBD1. This CDR3 is 13 amino acids long. The germline V gene has CDR1 MDHEN and CDR2 SYDVKM. V trimming: 10 bases; J trimming: 8 bases; junction bases outside the gene matches: 10. CDR3 coding DNA: TGTGCCACGATGGACAGGGTAAAAGACATTCAGTACTTC. This translates into CATMDRVKDIQYF.

V usage is TRBV3-1 and J usage is TRBJ2-2; D is unclear. The CDR3 loop spans 14 amino acids. The V and J ends lost 3 bases and 4 bases respectively, with 9 bases between them. In germline, CDR1 is LGHDT, CDR2 YNNKEL (reference sequence). The CDR3 sequence: CASSHALITGELFF. The CDR3 DNA reads TGTGCCAGCAGCCATGCTCTAATCACCGGGGAGCTGTTTTTT.

This chain links TRBV20-1 with TRBJ2-7; tentative D call: TRBD2 (5 bases). Germline V lookup: CDR1 DFQATT, CDR2 SNEGSKA (reference sequence). V lost 1 base and J lost 2, with 6 bases in between. This CDR3 has 12 amino acids. The CDR3 sequence: CSARAGTYEQYF. As DNA, the CDR3 is TGCAGTGCTAGAGCGGGGACCTACGAGCAGTACTTC.

The rearrangement joins TRBV29-1 to TRBJ1-1; a weak D match, TRBD1 (5 bases). This CDR3 spans 15 amino acids. Germline CDR1 and CDR2: SQVTM and ANQGSEA. This CDR3 is CTRPRGDPRDTEAFF. The CDR3 DNA follows: TGCACTAGACCTAGGGGAGATCCTAGGGACACTGAAGCTTTCTTT.

V gene TRBV5-1 combines with J gene TRBJ2-5; 10 nucleotides line up with TRBD1. The end of the DNA fits TRBJ2-7 better, so the J call may be wrong. The CDR3 runs to 17 residues. Germline assignment: CDR1 SGHRS and CDR2 YFSETQ. In DNA form, the CDR3 reads TGCGCCAGCAGCTTGGATAGGGGACAGGGGTTTCTGGGCGAGCAGTACTTC. The encoded protein is CASSLDRGQGFLGEQYF.

Only one count was recorded for this clonotype. The rearrangement joins TRBV9 to TRBJ2-2; D not certain. Germline CDR1 reads SGDLS; CDR2 reads YYNGEE. V was trimmed by 0 bases and J by 6 bases, leaving 9 bases between them. CDR3 length equals 14 residues. CDR3 bases: TGTGCCAGCAGCGTAGAGCAGGTCTCCGGGGAGCTGTTTTTT. Translating gives CASSVEQVSGELFF.

V and J are TRBV20-1 and TRBJ2-4; D is uncertain. Trimming took off 4 bases at V and 5 bases at J, with 18 bases between the two ends. Germline V gene sequence: CDR1 DFQATT, CDR2 SNEGSKA (reference sequence). The CDR3 is made up of 15 amino acids. The CDR3 sequence: CSAKDRIAGENIQYF. The DNA for the CDR3 is TGCAGTGCTAAAGATCGGATCGCAGGCGAAAACATTCAGTACTTC.

The DNA for the CDR3 is TGTGCCAGTTGTTTGGGAGAGACCCAGTACTTC. Its protein product is CASCLGETQYF. The genes are TRBV6-2 or TRBV6-3 and TRBJ2-5, with D unresolved. V lost 9 bases, J lost 4 bases, and 9 bases lay in between. This CDR3 contains 11 residues. CDR1 MNHEY and CDR2 SVGEGT come from the germline V gene.

This clonotype was seen ten or more times. V gene TRBV5-1 combines with J gene TRBJ1-1; D possibly corresponds to TRBD1 (5 bases). Trimming left V 4 bases short and J 1 base short, with 17 bases between. The CDR3 has 16 residues. Per germline, CDR1 SGHRS and CDR2 YFSETQ. CDR3 nucleotides: TGCGCCAGCAGCCCCGCCCTGAGGGGACCGAACACTGAAGCTTTCTTT. This sequence encodes CASSPALRGPNTEAFF.

This chain joins TRBV9 and TRBJ2-3; D is unresolved. Looked up from germline, CDR1 is SGDLS and CDR2 is YYNGEE. The V end was cut by 2 bases, the J end by 5 bases, with 9 bases between. CDR3 length equals 13 residues. CDR3 sequence (DNA): TGTGCCAGCAGCGTGGGAAGTGAAGATACGCAGTATTTT. Its protein product is CASSVGSEDTQYF.

The V call is TRBV7-3, the J call TRBJ2-1, with D uncertain. The CDR3 consists of 12 residues. CDR1 is SGHTA and CDR2 is FQGTGA in the germline V gene. The germline V and J ends were trimmed by 4 bases and 9 bases, with 10 bases remaining between them. In DNA, the CDR3 is TGTGCCAGCAGCTATGGGGAACGTGAGCAGTTCTTC. Protein: CASSYGEREQFF.

This chain joins TRBV27 and TRBJ2-5; 8 bases are shared with TRBD2. Near its end, the DNA agrees better with TRBJ2-7, so the J call may be wrong. Germline V gene sequence: CDR1 MNHEY, CDR2 SMNVEV (reference sequence). The CDR3 runs 15 residues. The CDR3 loop reads CASSPGGVPLYEQYF. The CDR3 DNA reads TGTGCCAGCAGTCCCGGGGGGGTCCCTCTGTACGAGCAGTACTTC.

This clonotype was picked up a small number of times. V and J are TRBV10-3 and TRBJ2-7; a weak D match, TRBD2 (5 bases). CDR3 size: 15 residues. Germline values: CDR1 ENHRY, CDR2 SYGVKD. The V end lost 6 bases, the J end lost 2 bases, and 17 bases lay between the germline ends. CDR3 protein: CAISRDLAAAYEQYF. The CDR3 nucleotides read TGTGCCATCAGCCGCGATCTAGCTGCGGCCTACGAGCAGTACTTC.

This clonotype was detected only a few times. V and J are TRBV7-9 and TRBJ2-2; D might be TRBD1 (5 bases). This CDR3 is 14 amino acids long. Germline V gene data show CDR1 as SEHNR and CDR2 as FQNEAQ (reference sequence). V gave up 2 bases and J gave up 4 bases, with 8 bases separating them. CDR3 region: CASSLSTGTGELFF. Written as DNA, the CDR3 is TGTGCCAGCAGCTTATCAACAGGCACCGGGGAGCTGTTTTTT. Full variable domain (remainder filled in from reference TRBV7-9 and TRBJ2-2): DTGVSQNPRHKITKRGQNVTFRCDPISEHNRLYWYRQTLGQGPEFLTYFQNEAQLEKSRLLSDRFSAERPKGSFSTLEIQRTEQGDSAMYLCASSLSTGTGELFFGEGSRLTVL.

The chain combines TRBV11-3 with TRBJ2-7; D may correspond to TRBD1 or TRBD2 (5 bases each). Germline assignment: CDR1 SGHNT and CDR2 YENEEA. Trimming removed 8 bases at V and 3 bases at J, with 20 bases between. The CDR3 loop spans 15 amino acids. The DNA for the CDR3 is TGTGCCAGCTCTCCTCGGGGCAGGAACTTCTACGAGCAGTACTTC. It specifies CASSPRGRNFYEQYF.